This TCR beta chain originates from a study of blood T cell repertoires in COVID-19. CDR1 and CDR2 from the germline V gene are SEHNR and FQNEAQ (reference sequence). CDR3 size: 13 residues. This clone was counted once. An end of the junction does not agree with germline; a read error may underlie this. Sequencing used immunoSEQ multiplex PCR; TCRdb keeps in-frame clones, though not all of them. This sample has 150,000 to 200,000 clones; roughly 79% occur once, and the top ten carry more than 25%. Source material: peripheral blood. The chain employs TRBV7-9 and TRBJ1-2; D is possibly TRBD1 (5 bases). This sequence originates from a woman aged 70-85 years with acute or convalescent COVID-19. The CDR3 region has the DNA TGTGCCAGCAGATTAGACGGGAGGGGTGGCTACACCTTC. It translates to CASRLDGRGGYTF.